This entry concerns a single T cell receptor beta chain. Relative to its sample, this clonotype is medium-sized (0.01 to 0.1%). Its recognized antigen is unknown. No much larger clone exists at a distance of one base, and base qualities are not known. These data originate in a study of spatial heterogeneity in lung cancer (dated by TCRdb to the late 2010s). Regarding the study in general: Beta-chain transcripts were consistently detected in greater numbers than alpha-chain transcripts, which likely reflected higher beta-chain transcript abundance. At surgery, around 200 tumor regions, approximately 64 matched nontumor lung samples and more than 55 PBMC samples were TCR-sequenced for both alpha and beta chains. A strong correlation was found between TCR transcript counts in tumor regions and a T cell transcriptional module score from matched bulk RNA-seq. In non-small cell lung cancer, the study quantitatively compared TCR alpha and beta repertoires across several tumor regions, matched nontumor lung, and blood. TCR repertoire features were related to nonsynonymous mutation counts determined by whole-exome sequencing of tumor tissue. In the raw uncorrected reads, each unique combination of TCR and UMI appeared more than ten times on average.

The full study reports these points: Additional single-cell paired TCR alpha and beta sequencing was considered necessary to confirm, at a functional level, the hypothesis that regional TCRs recognize regional mutations. TCR-seq coverage of tumor T cells was estimated at only 7% to 8.5% for alpha chains and approximately 12% for beta chains. Counts of ubiquitous and regional expanded TCRs correlated with counts of ubiquitous and regional nonsynonymous mutations, respectively. The tumor nonsynonymous mutation count correlated with the number of expanded intratumoral alpha and beta TCRs.

What this sample's time point label stands for: sample taken at primary tumor resection. The donors were about 71 patients from the lung TRACERx cohort who had early-stage, untreated non-small cell lung cancer. For TCR sequencing, whole RNA was extracted from tumor and nontumor lung tissue, or from cryopreserved PBMC samples, and no cell sorting was done. Only patients with enough RNA available from two or more tumor regions were chosen for TCR sequencing. Tumor and adjacent nontumor lung specimens were reviewed by a lung pathologist before selection. Libraries were made using 5' RACE. Sequencing instrument: NextSeq 500. In the TCR library protocol, a unique molecular identifier was attached to each TCR cDNA molecule so that PCR and sequencing errors could be corrected. The published analysis was carried out like this. TCR identification, UMI-based error correction and CDR3 extraction were all carried out with Decombinator tools. TCRs above a frequency of 2 per 1,000, corresponding to the top 1% of the tumor frequency distribution, were defined as expanded. Expanded tumor TCRs were classed as regional if statistically deemed absent (corrected P<0.05) from at least one tumor region, otherwise ubiquitous. Renyi diversity was calculated using the R vegan package after each repertoire was subsampled 100 times to 5,000 TCRs. To build CDR3 similarity networks, amino acid triplet string-kernel similarity was used, and CDR3s were connected when their pairwise similarity was above 0.82. TCRdb reprocessing: public reads trimmed at Q25 with fastp, clones called with MiXCR, in-frame beta chains kept. Entries are consolidated by CDR3 protein sequence, retaining the most common genes and DNA. None of the V and J calls come from the authors' own analysis; TCRdb made them. The sample table lists 3,100 or so distinct CDR3 sequences, around 4.5% of them with a count of one. About 17% of the sample lies in the top ten.

Including the terminal cysteine and phenylalanine, the CDR3 comprises 14 residues. This entry keeps only the CDR3 DNA: 42 bases, framed from base 1. For CDR1 and CDR2, the germline V gene lists SGHTA and FQGNSA. V ends up 5 bases short and J 10 bases short, with an unmatched junction base count of 11. The chain is assembled from TRBV7-2 and TRBJ2-3; TRBD2 aligns with 8 central bases. The sample in question was lung tumor tissue, obtained at surgery. This receptor was identified in a female donor with early-stage non-small cell lung cancer. The CDR3 protein sequence reads: CASSGLAGPEAQYF. The sequenced DNA: TGTGCCAGCAGCGGGCTAGCGGGCCCGGAGGCGCAGTATTTT. Joined to the reference TRBV7-2 and TRBJ2-3 proteins, this CDR3 gives the full variable domain: GAGVSQSPSNKVTEKGKDVELRCDPISGHTALYWYRQSLGQGLEFLIYFQGNSAPDKSGLPSDRFSAERTGGSVSTLTIQRTQQEDSAVYLCASSGLAGPEAQYFGPGTRLTVL.